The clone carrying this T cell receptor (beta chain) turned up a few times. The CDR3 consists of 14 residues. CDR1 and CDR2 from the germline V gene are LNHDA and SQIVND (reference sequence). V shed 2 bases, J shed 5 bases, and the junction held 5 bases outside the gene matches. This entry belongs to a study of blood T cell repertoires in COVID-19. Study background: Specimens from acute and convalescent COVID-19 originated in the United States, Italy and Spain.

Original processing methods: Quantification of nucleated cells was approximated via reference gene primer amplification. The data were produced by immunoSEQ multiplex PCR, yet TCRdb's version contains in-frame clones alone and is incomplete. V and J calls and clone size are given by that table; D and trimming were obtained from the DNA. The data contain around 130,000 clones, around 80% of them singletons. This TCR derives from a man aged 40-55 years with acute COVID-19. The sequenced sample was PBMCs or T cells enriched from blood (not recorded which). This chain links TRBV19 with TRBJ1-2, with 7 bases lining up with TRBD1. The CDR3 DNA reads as TGTGCCAGTAGTATATGGGGACAGACTTATGGCTACACCTTC. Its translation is CASSIWGQTYGYTF. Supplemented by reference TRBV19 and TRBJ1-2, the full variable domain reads DGGITQSPKYLFRKEGQNVTLSCEQNLNHDAMYWYRQDPGQGLRLIYYSQIVNDFQKGDIAEGYSVSREKKESFPLTVTSAQKNPTAFYLCASSIWGQTYGYTFGSGTRLTVV.